The rows below give T cell receptor beta chains drawn from one sample of a study of CD8 T cells in Susac syndrome. One entry per CDR3 protein results from TCRdb running MiXCR on the immunoSEQ multiplex PCR reads. There are about 200,000 distinct CDR3 sequences in the sample; roughly nine tenths occur only once, and about 0.1% lies in the top ten. The sequenced sample consisted of CD4+ T cells from PBMCs. The source of these receptors is a human donor with Susac syndrome. The CDR3 runs from the conserved cysteine through the conserved F or W. D genes are given only for firm matches. Expanded clones get a size class; other rows say once, few or many, or leave the size out.

d_call	clone_size	v_call	j_call	cdr3_nt	cdr3_aa
NA	NA	TRBV12-3/TRBV12-4	TRBJ1-2	TGTGCCACCCAGGGATTGGGTGAATATGGCTACACCTTC	CATQGLGEYGYTF
TRBD1	NA	TRBV2	TRBJ1-5	TGTGCCAGCAGGATGGGGACAGTGCATCAGCCCCAGCATTTT	CASRMGTVHQPQHF
NA	NA	TRBV20-1	TRBJ1-1	TGCAGTGCTAGACTAGCAGGGAACATGAACACTGAAGCTTTCTTT	CSARLAGNMNTEAFF
NA	few	TRBV7-8	TRBJ1-5	TGTGCCAGCAGCTTAGCGGGTCAGCCGATAAATCAGCCCCAGCATTTT	CASSLAGQPINQPQHF
NA	NA	TRBV19	TRBJ1-6	TGTGCCAGTAGTCTCCAGGAGCTAGGGAATTCACCCCTCCACTTT	CASSLQELGNSPLHF
NA	few	TRBV7-2	TRBJ2-1	TGTGCCAGCAGCTTGGATAGCGACAAGCAGTTCTTC	CASSLDSDKQFF
NA	NA	TRBV30	TRBJ1-1	TGTGCCTGGAGTGGGGGGGCTTGGACTGAAGCTTTCTTT	CAWSGGAWTEAFF
TRBD2	NA	TRBV12-3/TRBV12-4	TRBJ2-2	TGTGCCAGCAGGCAAGCGGGAGGGCTTTCCGGGGAGCTGTTTTTT	CASRQAGGLSGELFF
NA	NA	TRBV18	TRBJ2-6	TGTGCCAGCTCACTCCCGGGGGACTCTGGGGCCAACGTCCTGACTTTC	CASSLPGDSGANVLTF
NA	NA	TRBV6-5	TRBJ2-3	TGTGCCAGCAGTTACCGTCAGGCCACAGATACGCAGTATTTT	CASSYRQATDTQYF
NA	NA	TRBV5-4	TRBJ2-7	TGTGCCAGCAGCCTCAACACTTACGAGCAGTACTTC	CASSLNTYEQYF
TRBD2	once	TRBV5-6	TRBJ2-7	TGTGCCAGCAGCCAGGATCCTAGCGGTGTGGACGAGCAGTACTTC	CASSQDPSGVDEQYF
NA	once	TRBV20-1	TRBJ2-7	TGCAGTGCTAGAGCGGATAGTTCCTACGAGCAGTACTTC	CSARADSSYEQYF
NA	few	TRBV6-6	TRBJ1-2	TGTGCCAGCAGTCTGACAGATTATGGCTACACCTTC	CASSLTDYGYTF
TRBD1	NA	TRBV5-6	TRBJ1-5	TGTGCCAGCAGCCCTAAGGACAGGGGGAGCAATCAGCCCCAGCATTTT	CASSPKDRGSNQPQHF
TRBD2	NA	TRBV3-1	TRBJ2-7	TGTGCCAGCAGCCAAGATCTTGGGGTAGCGGGGGACGAGCAGTACTTC	CASSQDLGVAGDEQYF
TRBD1	NA	TRBV28	TRBJ2-7	TGTGCCAGCAGTCCCCCGACAGGGAACCACGAGCAGTACTTC	CASSPPTGNHEQYF
NA	once	TRBV4-1	TRBJ2-6	TGCGCCAGCAGCCAATTACTCTCTGGGGCCAACGTCCTGACTTTC	CASSQLLSGANVLTF